This T cell receptor beta chain was sequenced in a study of cytomegalovirus exposure and HLA in healthy donors. To note about this clone: Other DNA sequences in the same sample also yield this CDR3.

Use of 60 Vbeta and 13 Jbeta primers characterized the PCR. Sequencing was performed with immunoSEQ multiplex PCR; in TCRdb, only in-frame clones are kept and a portion is missing. This sample yields 98,000 or so clones, of which about 80% are seen a single time; 5.8% belongs to the top ten. The TCR was taken from a man between 60 and 75 years old in good health and CMV-seropositive. Input material: PBMCs.

The CDR3 DNA reads as TGTGCCAGCAGCCTGGACGGCGGTTCACCCCTCCACTTT. Its protein is CASSLDGGSPLHF. The chain is built from TRBV5-4 and TRBJ1-6; D is undetermined. The CDR3 has 13 residues. Germline values: CDR1 SGHNT, CDR2 YYREEE (reference sequence). V was clipped by 4 bases and J by 9 bases, with 11 bases between them.